The 3 T cell receptor beta chains given below trace back to one sample, sequenced in a study of T cell responses to AZD1222 COVID-19 vaccine. TCRdb keeps only in-frame clones here, not all; method: immunoSEQ multiplex PCR. The repertoire holds 150,000 or so clones, under 95% seen once, with 1.5% to 2% in the top ten. The sequencing here drew on peripheral blood, taken on day 0 of AZD1222 vaccination. These receptors were collected from an adult in good health.

CDR3 coding DNA: TGCAGTGCTAGTTACCCTACAGGTCTCTCTGGAAACACCATATATTTT. Translated: CSASYPTGLSGNTIYF. The V and J genes are TRBV20-1 and TRBJ1-3, with D perhaps matching TRBD1 (5 bases). This CDR3 is built from 16 residues. With 3 bases removed from V and 0 bases from J, the gap between germline ends came to 15 bases. Germline loops: CDR1 DFQATT, CDR2 SNEGSKA (reference sequence).

The J gene is TRBJ1-2, the V gene TRBV29-1; 10 nucleotides match TRBD1. The CDR3 runs to 17 residues. With V trimmed by 0 bases and J by 4 bases, 11 bases remained unmatched. Germline CDR1 and CDR2: SQVTM and ANQGSEA. The CDR3 coding sequence is TGCAGCGTTGAAGATCCTGGACAGGGGGTTGAAATCTATGGCTACACCTTC. Its protein product is CSVEDPGQGVEIYGYTF.

The V and J genes are TRBV7-9 and TRBJ2-3; D ambiguous. In germline, CDR1 is SEHNR, CDR2 FQNEAQ (reference sequence). Trimming took off 2 bases at V and 7 bases at J, with 16 bases between the two ends. The CDR3 runs to 15 residues. This CDR3 reads CASSLIVRSGYTQYF. The CDR3 coding sequence is TGTGCCAGCAGCTTAATCGTCCGATCGGGTTATACGCAGTATTTT.